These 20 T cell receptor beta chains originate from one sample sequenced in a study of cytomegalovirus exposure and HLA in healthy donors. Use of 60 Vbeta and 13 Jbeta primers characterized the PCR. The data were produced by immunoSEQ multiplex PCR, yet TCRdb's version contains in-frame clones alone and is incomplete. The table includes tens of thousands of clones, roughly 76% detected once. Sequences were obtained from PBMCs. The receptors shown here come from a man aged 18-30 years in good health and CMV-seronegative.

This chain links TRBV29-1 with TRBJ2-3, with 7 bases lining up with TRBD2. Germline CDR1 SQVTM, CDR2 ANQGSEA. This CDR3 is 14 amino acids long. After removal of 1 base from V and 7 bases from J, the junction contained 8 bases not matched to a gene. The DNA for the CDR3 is TGCAGCGTTGAAGGCATTTTCGGGGGGAATACGCAGTATTTT. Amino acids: CSVEGIFGGNTQYF.

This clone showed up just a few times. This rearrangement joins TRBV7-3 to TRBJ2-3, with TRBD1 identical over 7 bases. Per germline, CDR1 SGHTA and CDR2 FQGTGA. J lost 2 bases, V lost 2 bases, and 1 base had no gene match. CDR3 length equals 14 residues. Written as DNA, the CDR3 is TGTGCCAGCAGCTTACAGGGGGACACAGATACGCAGTATTTT. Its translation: CASSLQGDTDTQYF.

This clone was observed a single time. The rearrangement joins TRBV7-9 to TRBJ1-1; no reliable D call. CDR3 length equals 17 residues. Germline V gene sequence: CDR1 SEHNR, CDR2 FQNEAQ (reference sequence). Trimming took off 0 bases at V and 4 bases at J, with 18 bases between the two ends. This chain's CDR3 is CASSLASPPRRGTEAFF. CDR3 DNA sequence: TGTGCCAGCAGCTTAGCGTCCCCCCCACGACGGGGCACTGAAGCTTTCTTT.

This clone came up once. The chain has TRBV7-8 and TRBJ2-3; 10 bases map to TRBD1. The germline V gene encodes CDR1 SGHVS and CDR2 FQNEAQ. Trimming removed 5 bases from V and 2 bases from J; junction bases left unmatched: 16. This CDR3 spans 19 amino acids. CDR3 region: CASSLENRRDRGFTDTQYF. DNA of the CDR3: TGTGCCAGCAGCCTAGAAAATCGCCGGGACAGGGGATTCACAGATACGCAGTATTTT. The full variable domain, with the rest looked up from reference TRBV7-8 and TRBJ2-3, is GAGVSQSPRYKVAKRGQDVALRCDPISGHVSLFWYQQALGQGPEFLTYFQNEAQLDKSGLPSDRFFAERPEGSVSTLKIQRTQQEDSAVYLCASSLENRRDRGFTDTQYFGPGTRLTVL.

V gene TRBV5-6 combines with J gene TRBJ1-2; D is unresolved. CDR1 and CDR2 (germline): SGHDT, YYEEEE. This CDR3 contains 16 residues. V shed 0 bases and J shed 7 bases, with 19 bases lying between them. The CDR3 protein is CASSLVEDPKSRGYTF. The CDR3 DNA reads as TGTGCCAGCAGCTTGGTAGAGGATCCCAAATCGCGTGGCTACACCTTC.

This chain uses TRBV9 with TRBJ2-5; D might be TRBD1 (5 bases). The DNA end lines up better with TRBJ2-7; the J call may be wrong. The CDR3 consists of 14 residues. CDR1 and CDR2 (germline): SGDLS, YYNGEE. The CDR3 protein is CASSVGGRAYEQYF. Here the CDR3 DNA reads TGTGCCAGCAGCGTAGGTGGCAGGGCCTACGAGCAGTACTTC.

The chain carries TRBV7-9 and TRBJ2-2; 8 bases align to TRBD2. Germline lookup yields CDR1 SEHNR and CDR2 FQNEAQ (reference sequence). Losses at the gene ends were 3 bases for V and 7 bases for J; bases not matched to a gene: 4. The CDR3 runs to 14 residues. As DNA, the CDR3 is TGTGCCAGCAGCTTTGGGCTAGCGGGCGGGGAGCTGTTTTTT. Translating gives CASSFGLAGGELFF.

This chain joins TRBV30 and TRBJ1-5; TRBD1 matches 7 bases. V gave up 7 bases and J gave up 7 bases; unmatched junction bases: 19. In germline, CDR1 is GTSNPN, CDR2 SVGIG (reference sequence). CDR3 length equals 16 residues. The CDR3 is CAYHRQGESKKQPQHF. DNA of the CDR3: TGTGCCTATCACCGACAGGGAGAATCAAAGAAACAGCCCCAGCATTTT. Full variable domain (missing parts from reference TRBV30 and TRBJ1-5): SQTIHQWPATLVQPVGSPLSLECTVEGTSNPNLYWYRQAAGRGLQLLFYSVGIGQISSEVPQNLSASRPQDRQFILSSKKLLLSDSGFYLCAYHRQGESKKQPQHFGDGTRLSIL.

Here the CDR3 DNA reads TGTGCCAGCAGCCTCGAATGGGAGGGCCAGTACTTC. Translated, it gives CASSLEWEGQYF. This chain connects TRBV7-6 to TRBJ2-5, with TRBD2 matching 7 bases. The V and J ends lost 5 bases and 10 bases, in that order; junction bases with no gene match: 7. CDR1 SGHVS and CDR2 FNYEAQ come from the germline V gene. The CDR3 runs 12 residues.

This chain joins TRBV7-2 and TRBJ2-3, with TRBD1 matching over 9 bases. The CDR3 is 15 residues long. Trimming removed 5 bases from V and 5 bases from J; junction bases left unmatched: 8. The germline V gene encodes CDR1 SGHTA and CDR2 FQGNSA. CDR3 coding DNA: TGTGCCAGCAGCCTAACAGGGGGCCAGGGAGATACGCAGTATTTT. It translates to CASSLTGGQGDTQYF.

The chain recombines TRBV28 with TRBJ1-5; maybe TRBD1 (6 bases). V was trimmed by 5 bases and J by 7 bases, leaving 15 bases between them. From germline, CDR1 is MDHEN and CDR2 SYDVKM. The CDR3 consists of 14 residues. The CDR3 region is CASSQTGPNQPQHF. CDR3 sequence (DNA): TGTGCCAGCAGTCAAACAGGGCCGAACCAGCCCCAGCATTTT.

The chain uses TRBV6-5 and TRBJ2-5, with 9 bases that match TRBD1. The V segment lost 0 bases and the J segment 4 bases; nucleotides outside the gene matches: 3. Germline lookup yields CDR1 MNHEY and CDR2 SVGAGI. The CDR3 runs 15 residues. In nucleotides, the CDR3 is TGTGCCAGCAGTTACTCACAGGGGGCAGGAGAGACCCAGTACTTC. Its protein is CASSYSQGAGETQYF.

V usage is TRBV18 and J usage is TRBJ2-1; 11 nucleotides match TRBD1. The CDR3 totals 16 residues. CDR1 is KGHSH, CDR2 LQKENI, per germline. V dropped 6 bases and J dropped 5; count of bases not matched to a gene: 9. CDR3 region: CASSPGTGGANNEQFF. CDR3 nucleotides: TGTGCCAGCTCTCCGGGGACAGGGGGTGCGAACAATGAGCAGTTCTTC.

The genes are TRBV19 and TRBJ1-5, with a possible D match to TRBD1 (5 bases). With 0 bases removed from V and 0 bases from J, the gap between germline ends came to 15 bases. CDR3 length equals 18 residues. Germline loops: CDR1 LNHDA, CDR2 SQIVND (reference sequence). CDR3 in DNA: TGTGCCAGTAGTATAGATTCGGCCAGGGTGTATAGCAATCAGCCCCAGCATTTT. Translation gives CASSIDSARVYSNQPQHF. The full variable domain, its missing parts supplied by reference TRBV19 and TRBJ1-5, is DGGITQSPKYLFRKEGQNVTLSCEQNLNHDAMYWYRQDPGQGLRLIYYSQIVNDFQKGDIAEGYSVSREKKESFPLTVTSAQKNPTAFYLCASSIDSARVYSNQPQHFGDGTRLSIL.

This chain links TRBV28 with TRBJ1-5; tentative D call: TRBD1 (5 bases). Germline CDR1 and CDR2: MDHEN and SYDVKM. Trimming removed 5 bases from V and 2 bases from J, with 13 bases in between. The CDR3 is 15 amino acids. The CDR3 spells CASSPQGDGNQPQHF. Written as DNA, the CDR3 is TGTGCCAGCAGTCCCCAGGGTGACGGCAATCAGCCCCAGCATTTT.

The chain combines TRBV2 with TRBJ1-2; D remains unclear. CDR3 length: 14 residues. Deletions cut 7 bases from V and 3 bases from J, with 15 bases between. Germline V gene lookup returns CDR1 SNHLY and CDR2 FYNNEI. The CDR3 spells CASKKDPGHYGYTF. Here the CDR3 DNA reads TGTGCCAGCAAGAAAGACCCTGGGCACTATGGCTACACCTTC. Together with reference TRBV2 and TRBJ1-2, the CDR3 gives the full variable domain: EPEVTQTPSHQVTQMGQEVILRCVPISNHLYFYWYRQILGQKVEFLVSFYNNEISEKSEIFDDQFSVERPDGSNFTLKIRSTKLEDSAMYFCASKKDPGHYGYTFGSGTRLTVV.

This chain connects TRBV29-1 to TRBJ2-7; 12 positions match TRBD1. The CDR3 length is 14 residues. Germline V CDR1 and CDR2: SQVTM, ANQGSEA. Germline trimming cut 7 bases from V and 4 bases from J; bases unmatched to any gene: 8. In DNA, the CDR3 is TGCAGCGGGTTAGTGGGACAGGGGGCTTACGAGCAGTACTTC. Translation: CSGLVGQGAYEQYF.

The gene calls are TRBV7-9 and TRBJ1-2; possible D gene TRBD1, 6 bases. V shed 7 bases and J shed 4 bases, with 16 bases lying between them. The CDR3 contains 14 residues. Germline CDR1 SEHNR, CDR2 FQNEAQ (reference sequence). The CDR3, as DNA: TGTGCCAGCATCGGGGGGCACTCTTCCTATGGCTACACCTTC. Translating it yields CASIGGHSSYGYTF.

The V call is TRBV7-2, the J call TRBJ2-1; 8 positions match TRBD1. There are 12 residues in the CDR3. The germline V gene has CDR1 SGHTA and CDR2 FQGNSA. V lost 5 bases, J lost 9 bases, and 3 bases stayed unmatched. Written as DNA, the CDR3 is TGTGCCAGCAGCGGGACAGGCGTTGAGCAGTTCTTC. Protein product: CASSGTGVEQFF.

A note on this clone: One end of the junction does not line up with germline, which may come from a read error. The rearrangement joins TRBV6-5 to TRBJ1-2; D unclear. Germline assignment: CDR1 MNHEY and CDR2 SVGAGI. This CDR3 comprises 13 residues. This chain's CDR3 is CAGSYGETDGYTF. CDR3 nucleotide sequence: TGTGCCGGCAGTTACGGGGAGACGGATGGCTACACCTTC.